The TCR beta chain under discussion was sequenced for a study of Graves' ophthalmopathy and Graves' hyperthyroidism. Study as a whole: Untreated patients at initial diagnosis provided peripheral blood. Study-wide findings and caveats: For separating ophthalmopathy from stable hyperthyroidism, a 13-signature model gave 85% to 90% sensitivity and 81.08% specificity. The majority of expanded thyroid clonotypes above 0.001 frequency also occurred in blood.

This CDR3 has 16 amino acids. Per germline, CDR1 MDHEN and CDR2 SYDVKM. J gave up 4 bases and V 7 bases, and 11 bases lay outside the gene matches. This clonotype has a count of ten or more. Its target is unknown. What supplied the PBMCs was approximately 10 ml of fresh peripheral blood. Amplified material comprised TCR beta CDR3 regions derived from RNA transcripts. Second-round multiplex PCR came after a first-round RT-PCR that employed HTBI primers. TCRdb reprocessed the multiplex PCR reads with MiXCR, giving one entry per CDR3 protein. Of approximately 500,000 distinct CDR3 sequences in the sample, roughly an eighth were seen once.

The sequencing sample was made of blood. The V call is TRBV28, the J call TRBJ1-5; 9 nucleotides align to TRBD1. The TCR originated in a young woman with Graves' ophthalmopathy. The CDR3: CASKAWTGTGNQPQHF. The CDR3 region has the DNA TGTGCCAGCAAGGCTTGGACCGGGACAGGGAATCAGCCCCAGCATTTT.